The text below deals with one TCR beta chain. Antigen specificity is unknown. This sample was included in a study of T-cell memory formation after mild COVID-19. Germline V gene lookup returns CDR1 SQVTM and CDR2 ANQGSEA. This CDR3 has 13 residues. The germline V and J ends were trimmed by 6 bases and 1 base, with 11 bases remaining between them. Regarding the study as a whole: Among CD4+ contracting clones, most were CM and EM, and CD8+ ones EMRA. Pre-infection memory held some responding clones, suggesting pre-existing cross-reactive T cells responded.

TCRdb re-called the 5' RACE reads with MiXCR, one entry per CDR3 protein. The data contain hundreds of thousands of distinct CDR3 sequences, under 20% of them singletons. The TCR sequence derives from an adult woman who had mild COVID-19 (a few samples of this study predate the infection). Cell type and time point are not known. Source material: PBMCs or a T cell subset sorted from them (not recorded which). This rearrangement joins TRBV29-1 to TRBJ2-3; perhaps TRBD2 as D (7 bases). The CDR3: CSVAGGRTDTQYF. For the CDR3, the DNA is TGCAGCGTAGCCGGGGGGCGCACAGATACGCAGTATTTT.